This entry describes one T cell receptor (beta chain). The antigen remains unidentified. Treatment reported: 15 to 20 received Ad26.COV2.S at low or high dose, single or two shots; five or six received placebo; per-sample allocation not given. Specimen acquisition occurred on day 63 following the initial vaccine or placebo injection. It was an adult aged 18-55 years in Boston who was the donor. In the vaccine, an Ad26 vector expressed the SARS-CoV-2 spike of the Wuhan strain. The J segment lost 8 bases and the V segment lost 1 base, leaving 6 bases of the junction unmatched. Per the germline V gene, CDR1 is SGHRS and CDR2 is YFSETQ. The CDR3 is made up of 14 amino acids. This entry comes from a study of Ad26.COV2.S vaccination and SARS-CoV-2 variants. The table came from immunoSEQ multiplex PCR; TCRdb's copy has only in-frame clones and leaves some out. Altogether hundreds of thousands of clones are present, approximately 86% being singletons, with the ten largest covering approximately 11%.

The study, taken as a whole, reports: Similar non-spike TCR breadth was observed in recipients of vaccine and of placebo.

This chain joins TRBV5-1 and TRBJ2-1, with 7 bases fitting TRBD1. Sample: peripheral blood, taken in a trial of Ad26.COV2.S vaccine versus placebo. This sequence was found in a person aged 18-65 years who received the Ad26.COV2.S COVID-19 vaccine or a placebo. In DNA, the CDR3 is TGCGCCAGCAGCTTGAATACAGGGGTAGATGAGCAGTTCTTC. Its protein is CASSLNTGVDEQFF.